This passage covers 5 T cell receptor beta chains from one sample sequenced in a study of blood T cell repertoires in COVID-19. Produced via immunoSEQ multiplex PCR; TCRdb's table is partial and in-frame only. Here the sample spans over 110,000 clones, approximately 85% being singletons. Sequencing was done on a sample of peripheral blood. The receptors originated from a man aged 65 to 79 with acute or convalescent COVID-19.

This chain joins TRBV10-2 and TRBJ2-2; TRBD2 agrees at 7 bases. CDR3 length: 14 amino acids. Germline V gene lookup returns CDR1 WSHSY and CDR2 SAAADI. After removal of 8 bases from V and 2 bases from J, the junction contained 5 bases not matched to a gene. CDR3 sequence (DNA): TGCGCCAGCGCCCCTAGCGGCAACACCGGGGAGCTGTTTTTT. Its translation: CASAPSGNTGELFF.

Here the CDR3 reads CASISLAPTNEQFF. The DNA for the CDR3 is TGTGCCAGTATCTCACTAGCGCCGACCAATGAGCAGTTCTTC. The chain recombines TRBV6-5 with TRBJ2-1, with TRBD2 matching over 7 bases. Losses at the gene ends were 9 bases for V and 6 bases for J; bases not matched to a gene: 11. CDR1 is MNHEY, CDR2 SVGAGI, per germline. The CDR3 spans 14 residues.

This clone was detected only once. The chain recombines TRBV5-5 with TRBJ1-1; 8 bases line up with TRBD1. The germline V gene has CDR1 SGHKS and CDR2 YYEKEE (reference sequence). V lost 4 bases and J lost 1; bases outside the gene matches: 3. This CDR3 spans 14 amino acids. The CDR3 DNA reads TGTGCCAGCAGCCTGACAGGGGCGAACACTGAAGCTTTCTTT. This sequence encodes CASSLTGANTEAFF.

The rearrangement joins TRBV7-8 to TRBJ1-1; possible D gene TRBD1, 6 bases. The CDR3 spans 14 residues. Germline CDR1 SGHVS, CDR2 FQNEAQ. Trimming cost V 6 bases and J 4 bases, with 15 bases left between them. The CDR3: CASSRRTGSTEAFF. The CDR3, as DNA: TGTGCCAGCAGTCGCCGAACAGGGAGCACTGAAGCTTTCTTT.

The genes are TRBV6-5 and TRBJ1-1; D may be TRBD1 (6 bases). The CDR3 sequence is 13 residues long. Germline V lookup: CDR1 MNHEY, CDR2 SVGAGI. Trimming pared 7 bases from V and 2 bases from J, leaving 11 bases between. Here the CDR3 reads CASNKQGNTEAFF. Written as DNA, the CDR3 is TGTGCCAGCAATAAACAGGGAAACACTGAAGCTTTCTTT.